Below are 15 T cell receptor beta chains sequenced from a single sample in a study of blood T cell repertoires in COVID-19. Clones were sequenced by immunoSEQ multiplex PCR, and TCRdb holds only the in-frame ones, with some missing. Counted here are approximately 140,000 clones, 84% occurring once; the ten biggest clones make up under 10%. Sequenced sample: peripheral blood. The source of these receptors is a woman aged 80 or older in a cohort sampled during active or convalescent COVID-19.

The chain joins TRBV14 to TRBJ2-1; D not resolved. Germline values: CDR1 SGHDN, CDR2 FVKESK. The CDR3 runs 13 residues. V shed 0 bases and J shed 13 bases, with 13 bases lying between them. The CDR3 DNA follows: TGTGCCAGCAGCCAAGAATATTGGAGATTTCAGTTCTTC. It translates to CASSQEYWRFQFF.

The chain uses TRBV6-2 or TRBV6-3 and TRBJ1-5, with D maybe TRBD1 (5 bases). V lost 8 bases, J lost 1 base, and 18 bases lay in between. In germline, CDR1 is MNHEY, CDR2 SVGEGT. The CDR3 consists of 16 residues. The CDR3 coding sequence is TGTGCCAGCCCTTACTGGGGCACAGAGAGCAATCAGCCCCAGCATTTT. This sequence encodes CASPYWGTESNQPQHF.

The chain combines TRBV19 with TRBJ2-3; maybe TRBD2 (6 bases). The CDR3 runs 15 residues. V lost 6 bases and J lost 3, with 16 bases in between. CDR1 is LNHDA and CDR2 is SQIVND in the germline V gene (reference sequence). The chain's CDR3 is CASSVLKTRTDTQYF. In DNA, the CDR3 is TGTGCCAGTAGCGTCCTTAAGACTAGAACAGATACGCAGTATTTT.

This clone is medium-sized within its sample. The rearrangement joins TRBV4-2 to TRBJ1-2; 8 bases map to TRBD1. The germline V gene encodes CDR1 LGHNA and CDR2 YNFKEQ. The CDR3 has 15 residues. Trimming removed 0 bases from V and 7 bases from J; junction bases left unmatched: 7. The CDR3 DNA sequence: TGTGCCAGCAGCCAAGATAGGACAGGGAGTCGTGGCTACACCTTC. Translating it yields CASSQDRTGSRGYTF.

This chain uses TRBV7-3 with TRBJ2-1; 8 bases are a match to TRBD2. Germline-derived CDR1 and CDR2 are SGHTA and FQGTGA. Unmatched junction bases numbered 10, after V lost 4 bases and J lost 8 bases. The CDR3 contains 15 residues. In nucleotides, the CDR3 is TGTGCCAGCAGCTCGACGGGGGGGCCTTGGTATGAGCAGTTCTTC. As protein: CASSSTGGPWYEQFF.

V gene TRBV6-5 combines with J gene TRBJ1-2; 8 bases fit TRBD1. This CDR3 has 13 residues. The V gene's germline CDR1 is MNHEY and CDR2 SVGAGI. V trimming: 6 bases; J trimming: 8 bases; junction bases outside the gene matches: 8. The CDR3 DNA reads TGTGCCAGCAGAGCACAGGGGGTAAGAGGCTACACCTTC. Protein sequence: CASRAQGVRGYTF.

The chain employs TRBV15 and TRBJ2-3; tentative D call: TRBD2 (5 bases). The germline V and J ends were trimmed by 4 bases and 2 bases, with 16 bases remaining between them. The CDR3 runs to 16 residues. Germline CDR1 and CDR2: LNHNV and YYDKDF (reference sequence). The CDR3 sequence is CATSTKEDSFTDTQYF. The DNA for the CDR3 is TGTGCCACCAGCACCAAGGAGGACTCTTTCACAGATACGCAGTATTTT.

The gene calls are TRBV4-1 and TRBJ1-4; D is possibly TRBD1 (5 bases). Trimming removed 1 base from V and 0 bases from J, with 18 bases in between. Germline CDR1 reads MGHRA; CDR2 reads YSYEKL. The CDR3 sequence is 19 residues long. This CDR3 is CASSQVVGGGAPTNEKLFF. CDR3 nucleotide sequence: TGCGCCAGCAGCCAAGTGGTGGGGGGAGGGGCCCCAACTAATGAAAAACTGTTTTTT.

The chain recombines TRBV11-3 with TRBJ1-1; D is ambiguous. CDR1 and CDR2 (germline): SGHNT, YENEEA. The CDR3 loop spans 13 amino acids. V was cut by 6 bases and J by 5 bases, with 13 bases left in between. The CDR3 DNA follows: TGTGCCAGCAGTGCAGAGGAGTGGACTGAAGCTTTCTTT. This codes for CASSAEEWTEAFF.

The chain recombines TRBV5-1 with TRBJ2-6, with 8 bases lining up with TRBD1. V shed 7 bases and J 4 bases; nucleotides not matched to a gene: 10. CDR3 length: 16 residues. Looked up from germline, CDR1 is SGHRS and CDR2 is YFSETQ. The CDR3 sequence is CASSPQGAWGANVLTF. DNA for the CDR3: TGCGCCAGCTCTCCCCAGGGGGCGTGGGGGGCCAACGTCCTGACTTTC.

The chain couples TRBV11-2 to TRBJ2-7, with D hard to call. Germline CDR1 is SGHAT and CDR2 is FQNNGV. The CDR3 covers 14 residues. The V gene lost 1 base and the J gene lost 0 bases, with 7 bases spanning the gap. CDR3 protein: CASSLVSFSYEQYF. The CDR3, as DNA: TGTGCCAGCAGCTTAGTGAGTTTCTCCTACGAGCAGTACTTC.

CDR3 sequence reads: CASSPWTGAYEQYF. The CDR3 bases are TGTGCCAGCAGCCCTTGGACAGGGGCCTACGAGCAGTACTTC. The V call is TRBV14, the J call TRBJ2-7; TRBD1 matches 9 bases. V lost 4 bases to trimming and J lost 2 bases; unmatched junction nucleotides: 3. The CDR3 spans 14 residues. Germline V gene sequence: CDR1 SGHDN, CDR2 FVKESK.

The CDR3 DNA sequence: TGTGCCAGCAGCCAAGATATAAAGGGGGTGTACACCGGGGAGCTGTTTTTT. Translation: CASSQDIKGVYTGELFF. This chain uses TRBV14 with TRBJ2-2; a weak D match, TRBD1 (6 bases). CDR3 size: 17 residues. The germline V gene has CDR1 SGHDN and CDR2 FVKESK. V lost 0 bases to trimming and J lost 3 bases, with 14 bases between them.

The rearrangement links TRBV11-2 to TRBJ1-2; D unresolved. This CDR3 is built from 14 residues. Germline V CDR1 and CDR2: SGHAT, FQNNGV. Trimming removed 1 base from V and 4 bases from J, with 10 bases in between. The CDR3 sequence is CASSLARRSYGYTF. The CDR3 nucleotides read TGTGCCAGCAGCTTAGCTCGCCGGAGCTATGGCTACACCTTC.

This clone was observed a single time. V and J are TRBV18 and TRBJ1-2; TRBD1 aligns across 10 bases. Per germline, CDR1 KGHSH and CDR2 LQKENI. V lost 3 bases to trimming and J lost 4 bases; unmatched junction nucleotides: 5. The CDR3 sequence is 15 residues long. The CDR3 here is CASSPGQGQLYGYTF. Here the CDR3 DNA reads TGTGCCAGCTCACCGGGACAGGGGCAGCTCTATGGCTACACCTTC.